The 15 T cell receptor beta chains reported below all come from one sample, sequenced in a study of early T cells in non-severe SARS-CoV-2 infection. TCRdb called the 5' RACE reads again in MiXCR, with one record for every CDR3 protein. The sample carries tens of thousands of distinct CDR3 sequences, almost 5.5% recorded once. This specimen was whole blood, taken at baseline. These TCRs come from an adult who was a healthcare worker with PCR-confirmed SARS-CoV-2 infection or an uninfected control (not recorded which).

This clonotype was counted at least ten times. The chain couples TRBV27 to TRBJ2-5; D is uncertain. CDR3 length: 13 residues. V dropped 5 bases and J dropped 5 bases, with 12 bases sitting between them. The germline V gene has CDR1 MNHEY and CDR2 SMNVEV (reference sequence). CDR3 bases: TGTGCCAGCAGTAAGAACCCCGGGGAGACCCAGTACTTC. It codes for CASSKNPGETQYF.

This clonotype was detected ten times or more. The gene calls are TRBV3-2 and TRBJ2-3; TRBD2 was called by the table and not checked on the DNA. TRBV3-2 is a pseudogene segment. The CDR3 contains 18 residues. This chain's CDR3 is CASSQEPLAGGLTDTQYF. The CDR3 nucleotides are TGTGCCAGCAGCCAAGAACCCTTAGCGGGAGGTCTCACAGATACGCAGTATTTT.

At least ten counts were recorded for this clonotype. The chain uses TRBV4-3 and TRBJ2-2, with TRBD2 matching 12 bases. The CDR3 spans 17 residues. Germline assignment: CDR1 LGHNA and CDR2 YSLEER. With V trimmed by 3 bases and J by 2 bases, 4 bases remained unmatched. The CDR3 DNA reads as TGCGCCAGCAGCCATGGACTAGCGGGAACCAACACCGGGGAGCTGTTTTTT. As protein: CASSHGLAGTNTGELFF.

This clonotype was seen ten or more times. The chain employs TRBV5-1 and TRBJ1-1; D possibly corresponds to TRBD1 (6 bases). Trimming cost V 9 bases and J 0 bases, with 12 bases left between them. CDR1 SGHRS and CDR2 YFSETQ come from the germline V gene. The CDR3 is made up of 13 amino acids. CDR3 region: CATRQDVNTEAFF. CDR3 DNA: TGCGCCACCCGACAGGACGTGAACACTGAAGCTTTCTTT.

In this sample, this clonotype turned up many times. The chain employs TRBV20-1 and TRBJ1-2; 9 nucleotides agree with TRBD1. The CDR3 totals 14 residues. V dropped 2 bases and J dropped 4; count of bases not matched to a gene: 5. Germline V CDR1 and CDR2: DFQATT, SNEGSKA (reference sequence). The CDR3 spells CSARRGTGSYGYTF. CDR3 nucleotides: TGCAGTGCTAGAAGGGGGACAGGGAGCTATGGCTACACCTTC.

This clonotype has a count of ten or more. The genes are TRBV4-1 and TRBJ2-1, with 9 bases aligning to TRBD2. The V gene's germline CDR1 is MGHRA and CDR2 YSYEKL. V trimming: 0 bases; J trimming: 5 bases; junction bases outside the gene matches: 8. The CDR3 has 17 amino acids. DNA for the CDR3: TGCGCCAGCAGCCAAGACGGGCGGCGGGAGGGCGACAATGAGCAGTTCTTC. As protein: CASSQDGRREGDNEQFF.

By share, this clonotype ranks as medium-sized. CDR3 region: CASSQVTRQGGLARGGSDEQFF. The CDR3 DNA sequence: TGCGCCAGCAGCCAAGTCACCCGCCAGGGAGGGCTAGCGCGAGGGGGGAGCGATGAGCAGTTCTTC. This chain joins TRBV4-1 and TRBJ2-1; tentative D call: TRBD2 (7 bases). V lost 1 base and J 8 bases, leaving 36 bases between the germline ends. CDR3 length: 22 residues. Germline lookup yields CDR1 MGHRA and CDR2 YSYEKL.

This clonotype was recorded many times. The chain uses TRBV21-1 and TRBJ1-1; the table's D call TRBD1 went unverified against the DNA. TRBV21-1 is deemed a pseudogene. There are 14 residues in the CDR3. CDR3 DNA: TGTGCCAGCAGCCCGGAGGCCCGGGCCACTGAAGCTTTCTTT. Protein sequence: CASSPEARATEAFF.

This clonotype was observed many times. The chain employs TRBV7-9 and TRBJ2-5; TRBD2 might be the D (7 bases). The V end lost 3 bases, the J end lost 3 bases, and 14 bases lay between the germline ends. CDR1 is SEHNR and CDR2 is FQNEAQ in the germline V gene (reference sequence). The CDR3 is 15 amino acids. The CDR3 here is CASSFITGREETQYF. The CDR3 DNA follows: TGTGCCAGCAGCTTTATAACAGGGAGGGAAGAGACCCAGTACTTC.

This clonotype came up many times. The chain links TRBV9 to TRBJ2-1, with 12 bases fitting TRBD2. V shed 0 bases and J 8 bases; nucleotides not matched to a gene: 3. The CDR3 totals 15 residues. From germline, CDR1 is SGDLS and CDR2 YYNGEE. The CDR3 DNA sequence: TGTGCCAGCAGCGTAGGGACTAGCGGGATTGATGAGCAGTTCTTC. Protein product: CASSVGTSGIDEQFF.

J is TRBJ1-5 and V is TRBV6-2 or TRBV6-3; 9 bases line up with TRBD1. The CDR3 is 15 residues long. The ends lost 5 bases at V and 5 bases at J; junction bases unmatched: 7. CDR1 is MNHEY, CDR2 SVGEGT, per germline. This chain's CDR3 is CASSPRQGGHQPQHF. The CDR3 coding sequence is TGTGCCAGCAGTCCCCGACAGGGGGGGCATCAGCCCCAGCATTTT.

The chain has TRBV12-3 or TRBV12-4 and TRBJ2-1; D gene unclear. CDR3 length: 13 amino acids. V was shortened by 4 bases and J by 6 bases, with 10 bases between the two germline ends. Here the CDR3 DNA reads TGTGCCAGCAGTTGGGTCCACCCCAATGAGCAGTTCTTC. As protein: CASSWVHPNEQFF.

Ten or more counts support this clonotype. The J gene is TRBJ2-7, the V gene TRBV6-8, with D possibly TRBD2 on 6 matching bases. CDR3 length: 15 amino acids. Germline CDR1 MNHGY, CDR2 SAAAGT. V lost 0 bases and J 5 bases, leaving 14 bases between the germline ends. The CDR3 reads CASSYSVRTINEQYV. The CDR3 nucleotides are TGTGCCAGCAGTTACTCGGTCCGGACTATTAACGAGCAGTACGTC.

This clonotype was recorded many times. This chain joins TRBV20-1 and TRBJ1-1, with D perhaps TRBD1 (6 bases). Germline loops: CDR1 DFQATT, CDR2 SNEGSKA (reference sequence). With 0 bases removed from V and 10 bases from J, the gap between germline ends came to 12 bases. This CDR3 spans 12 amino acids. CDR3 protein: CSARDQDSRAFF. The DNA of the CDR3 is TGCAGTGCTAGAGATCAGGACAGTCGAGCTTTCTTT.

This clonotype occurred many times. The chain is built from TRBV4-3 and TRBJ2-1; TRBD2 aligns across 9 bases. Looked up from germline, CDR1 is LGHNA and CDR2 is YSLEER. With 2 bases clipped from V and 6 bases from J, the junction kept 11 bases outside the gene matches. The CDR3 contains 17 residues. CDR3 bases: TGCGCCAGCAGCCAATACAGGGACTTAGCGGGAGCCAATGAGCAGTTCTTC. Translated, it gives CASSQYRDLAGANEQFF.